This is a list of T cell receptor beta chains from one sample in a study of beta chain features in type 1 diabetes. Generated by immunoSEQ multiplex PCR, the TCRdb table keeps only in-frame clones and is missing some. This sample carries a few hundred thousand clones, approximately 15% of them seen once, and the ten largest clones take 0.017%. Sequenced input: naive CD4+ T cells from blood. These receptors were taken from a man aged 25 to 45 with type 1 diabetes. Each CDR3 is given with its conserved first and last residue.

TRBJ1-1,TRBV30,CAWGPRAGAEAFF
TRBJ1-1,TRBV14,CASSFGHPNTEAFF
TRBJ2-1,TRBV2,CASRSTGSSYNEQFF
TRBJ1-2,TRBV5-1,CASSGTSGHPDGYTF
TRBJ2-1,TRBV19,CASRDYGNEQFF
TRBJ2-2,TRBV7-6,CASSLPTNRDRGAGELFF
TRBJ2-3,TRBV11-2,CASSSLDLGGRAGTDTQYF
TRBJ1-3,TRBV5-6,CASSPLSGNTIYF
TRBJ2-1,TRBV7-3,CASSPGQGYNEQFF
TRBJ1-1,TRBV4-2,CASSQDQGWTEAFF
TRBJ1-1,TRBV10-3,CAIRTGEGNTEAFF
TRBJ2-3,TRBV29-1,CSVDSGAGDTQYF
TRBJ2-4,TRBV7-9,CASSRGTGGYIQYF
TRBJ1-2,TRBV6-6,CASSIQGRNGYTF
TRBJ2-2,TRBV19,CASSMWDRVKHGELFF
TRBJ2-1,TRBV5-1,CASSVGQNNEQFF
TRBJ2-1,TRBV5-4,CASSLSQGATYGEQFF
TRBJ2-6,TRBV6-6,CASSLSSGANVLTF
TRBJ2-7,TRBV20-1,CSAGPGEQYF
TRBJ2-2,TRBV2,CASRVGLIGELFF
TRBJ2-1,TRBV30,CAWRGKRGAYNEQFF
TRBJ1-1,TRBV28,CASGSGLMNTEAFF
TRBJ1-1,TRBV6-6,CASSQKDREAFF
TRBJ1-1,TRBV28,CASNTQGAEAFF
TRBJ2-5,TRBV28,CASSPGLNF
TRBJ1-5,TRBV5-6,CASSVGQGVQPQHF
TRBJ2-7,TRBV7-8,CASSSHGGEQYF
TRBJ2-1,TRBV7-2,CASSFRLAEPYQYNEQFF
TRBJ1-5,TRBV29-1,CSVQQGEGQPQHF
TRBJ2-1,TRBV6-6,CASSYQVRGDEQFF
TRBJ1-2,TRBV7-3,CASSLTGQGGDRGYTF
TRBJ2-7,TRBV4-2,CASSRDRSYEQYF
TRBJ2-2,TRBV4-3,CASSQESGGVGGLFF
TRBJ2-5,TRBV28,CASTPSGTVQETQYF
TRBJ2-5,TRBV6-5,CASAGGQQETQYF
TRBJ2-3,TRBV6-5,CASRPRLESIDTQYF
TRBJ2-1,TRBV19,CASASGGSYNEQFF
TRBJ2-1,TRBV19,CASSPRTSGRVREQFF
TRBJ2-7,TRBV10-3,CAISLAGVPNEQYF
TRBJ1-2,TRBV28,CASSSGVYGYTF
TRBJ1-1,TRBV7-9,CASSVGQGLLGAFF
TRBJ1-2,TRBV30,CAWSFAGNYGYTF
TRBJ2-5,TRBV5-1,CASSWGTGQETQYF
TRBJ1-1,TRBV5-1,CASSLAERMNTEAFF
TRBJ2-7,TRBV28,CASSPPFGGEQYF
TRBJ1-2,TRBV27,CASSLKQGSGYTF
TRBJ1-2,TRBV4-3,CASSQGQGAYGYTF
TRBJ2-7,TRBV6-5,CASSYSSETGQDEQYF
TRBJ2-3,TRBV5-1,CASSLMASGRGEGDTQYF
TRBJ1-2,TRBV27,CASSARGQGASGYTF
TRBJ2-5,TRBV9,CASSVQLSETQYF
TRBJ2-7,TRBV7-2,CASNPSGGPYEQYF
TRBJ2-3,TRBV7-2,CASSFITSGTSQYF
TRBJ2-7,TRBV29-1,CSVASGGTFNWQYF
TRBJ1-5,TRBV19,CASQVHSNQPQHF
TRBJ2-7,TRBV30,CAWSRGDRSSYEQYF
TRBJ2-7,TRBV28,CASSVQGAYEQYF
TRBJ2-7,TRBV12-5,CASGSSGGGIPYEQYF